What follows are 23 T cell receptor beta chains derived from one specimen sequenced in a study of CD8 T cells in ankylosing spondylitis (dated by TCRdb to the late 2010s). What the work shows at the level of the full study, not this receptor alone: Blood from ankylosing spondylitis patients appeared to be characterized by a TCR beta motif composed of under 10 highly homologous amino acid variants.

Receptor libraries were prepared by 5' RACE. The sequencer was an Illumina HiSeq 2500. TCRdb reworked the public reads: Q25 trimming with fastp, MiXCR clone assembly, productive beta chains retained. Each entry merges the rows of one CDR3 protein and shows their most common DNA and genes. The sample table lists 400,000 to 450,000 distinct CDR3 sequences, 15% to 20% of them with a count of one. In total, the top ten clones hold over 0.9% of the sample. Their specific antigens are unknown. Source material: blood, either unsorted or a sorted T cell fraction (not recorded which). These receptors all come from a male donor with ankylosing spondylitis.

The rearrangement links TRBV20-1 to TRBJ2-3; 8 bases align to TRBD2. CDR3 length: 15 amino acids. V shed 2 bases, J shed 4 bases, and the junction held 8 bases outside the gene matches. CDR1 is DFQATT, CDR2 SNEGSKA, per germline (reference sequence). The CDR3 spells CSARRSGIGSDTQYF. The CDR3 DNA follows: TGCAGTGCTAGACGTAGCGGGATCGGGTCAGATACGCAGTATTTT.

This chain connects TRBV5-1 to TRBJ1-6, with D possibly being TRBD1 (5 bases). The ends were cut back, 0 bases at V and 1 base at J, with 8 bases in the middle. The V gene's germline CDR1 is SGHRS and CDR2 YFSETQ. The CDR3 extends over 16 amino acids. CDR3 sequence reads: CASSLVGVSYNSPLHF. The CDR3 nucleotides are TGCGCCAGCAGCTTGGTAGGGGTGTCCTATAATTCACCCCTCCACTTT.

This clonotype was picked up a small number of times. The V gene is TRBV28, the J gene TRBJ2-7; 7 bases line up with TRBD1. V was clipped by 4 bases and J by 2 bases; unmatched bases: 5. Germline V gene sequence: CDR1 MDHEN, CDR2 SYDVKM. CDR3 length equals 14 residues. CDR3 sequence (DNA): TGTGCCAGCAGTTACAACAGGGGCCCCTACGAGCAGTACTTC. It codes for CASSYNRGPYEQYF.

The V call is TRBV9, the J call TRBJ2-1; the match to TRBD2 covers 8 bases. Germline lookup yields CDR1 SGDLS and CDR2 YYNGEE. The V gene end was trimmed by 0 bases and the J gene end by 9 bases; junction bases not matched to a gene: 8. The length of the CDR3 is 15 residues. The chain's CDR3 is CASSVGAAGVGEQFF. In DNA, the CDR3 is TGTGCCAGCAGCGTAGGAGCAGCGGGAGTCGGTGAGCAGTTCTTC.

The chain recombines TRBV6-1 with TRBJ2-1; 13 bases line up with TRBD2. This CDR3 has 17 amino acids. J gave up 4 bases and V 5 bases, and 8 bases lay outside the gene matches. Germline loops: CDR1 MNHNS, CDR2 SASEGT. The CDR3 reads CASSRGTSGKGYNEQFF. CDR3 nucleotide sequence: TGTGCCAGCAGTCGCGGGACTAGCGGGAAGGGGTACAATGAGCAGTTCTTC.

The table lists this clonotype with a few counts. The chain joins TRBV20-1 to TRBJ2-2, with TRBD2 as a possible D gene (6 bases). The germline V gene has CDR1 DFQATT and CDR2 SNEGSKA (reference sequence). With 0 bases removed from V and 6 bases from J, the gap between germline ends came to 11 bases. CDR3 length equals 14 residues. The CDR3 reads CSARDIPSAGELFF. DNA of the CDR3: TGCAGTGCTAGAGATATTCCTAGCGCCGGGGAGCTGTTTTTT.

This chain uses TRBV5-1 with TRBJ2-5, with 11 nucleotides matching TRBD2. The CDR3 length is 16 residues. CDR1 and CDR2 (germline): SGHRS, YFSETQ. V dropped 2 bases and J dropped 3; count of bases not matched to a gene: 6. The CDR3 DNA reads TGCGCCAGCAGCTTTGCTAGCGGGGGGACAAAAGAGACCCAGTACTTC. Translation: CASSFASGGTKETQYF.

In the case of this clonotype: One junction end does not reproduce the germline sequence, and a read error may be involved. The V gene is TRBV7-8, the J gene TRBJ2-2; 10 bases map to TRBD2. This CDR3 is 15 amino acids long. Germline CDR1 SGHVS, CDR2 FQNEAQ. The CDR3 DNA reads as TGTGCCAGCAGCTCTAGCGGGGGTTTCGCCGGGGAGCTGGTTTTT. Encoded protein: CASSSSGGFAGELVF.

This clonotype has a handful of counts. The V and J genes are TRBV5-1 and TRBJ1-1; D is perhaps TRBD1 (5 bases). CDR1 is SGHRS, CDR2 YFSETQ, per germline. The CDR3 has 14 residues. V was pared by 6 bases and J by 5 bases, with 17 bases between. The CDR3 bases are TGCGCCAGCAAGGTAACAGGCGGTGGAACTGAAGCTTTCTTT. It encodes CASKVTGGGTEAFF.

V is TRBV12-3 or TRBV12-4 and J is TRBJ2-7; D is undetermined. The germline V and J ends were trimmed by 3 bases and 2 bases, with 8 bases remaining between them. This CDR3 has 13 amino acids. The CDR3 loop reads CASSFQTTYEQYF. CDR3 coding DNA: TGTGCCAGCAGTTTTCAGACAACCTACGAGCAGTACTTC.

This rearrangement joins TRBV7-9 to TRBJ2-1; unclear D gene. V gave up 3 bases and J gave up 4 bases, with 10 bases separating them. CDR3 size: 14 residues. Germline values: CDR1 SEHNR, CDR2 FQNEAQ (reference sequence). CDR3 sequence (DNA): TGTGCCAGCAGCTTCCCTTTGAAGTACAATGAGCAGTTCTTC. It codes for CASSFPLKYNEQFF.

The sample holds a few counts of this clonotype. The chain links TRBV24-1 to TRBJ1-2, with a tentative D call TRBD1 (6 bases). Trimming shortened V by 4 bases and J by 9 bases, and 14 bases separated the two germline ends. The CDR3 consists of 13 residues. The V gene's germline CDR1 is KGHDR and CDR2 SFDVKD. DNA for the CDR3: TGTGCCACCAGTGACCAGCAGAGGGGGAGCTACACCTTC. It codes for CATSDQQRGSYTF.

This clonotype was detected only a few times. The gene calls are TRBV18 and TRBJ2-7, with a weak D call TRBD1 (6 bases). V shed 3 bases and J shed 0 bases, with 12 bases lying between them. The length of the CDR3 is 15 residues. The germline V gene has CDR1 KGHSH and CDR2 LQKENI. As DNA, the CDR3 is TGTGCCAGCTCACCCGACAGGCGTACCTCCTACGAGCAGTACTTC. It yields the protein CASSPDRRTSYEQYF. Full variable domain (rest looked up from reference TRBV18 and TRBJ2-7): NAGVMQNPRHLVRRRGQEARLRCSPMKGHSHVYWYRQLPEEGLKFMVYLQKENIIDESGMPKERFSAEFPKEGPSILRIQQVVRGDSAAYFCASSPDRRTSYEQYFGPGTRLTVT.

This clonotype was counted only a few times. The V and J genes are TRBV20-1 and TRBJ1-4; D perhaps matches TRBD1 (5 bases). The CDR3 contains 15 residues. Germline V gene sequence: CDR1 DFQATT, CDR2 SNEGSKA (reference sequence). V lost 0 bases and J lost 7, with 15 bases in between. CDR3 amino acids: CSARDYKGLSEKLFF. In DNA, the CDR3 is TGCAGTGCTAGAGATTATAAGGGGTTGAGTGAAAAACTGTTTTTT.

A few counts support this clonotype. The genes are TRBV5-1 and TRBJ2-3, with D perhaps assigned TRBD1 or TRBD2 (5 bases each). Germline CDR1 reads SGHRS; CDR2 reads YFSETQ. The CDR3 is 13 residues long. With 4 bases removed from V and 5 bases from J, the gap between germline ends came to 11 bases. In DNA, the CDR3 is TGCGCCAGCAGCCCGGTGGGGGTAGATACGCAGTATTTT. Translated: CASSPVGVDTQYF.

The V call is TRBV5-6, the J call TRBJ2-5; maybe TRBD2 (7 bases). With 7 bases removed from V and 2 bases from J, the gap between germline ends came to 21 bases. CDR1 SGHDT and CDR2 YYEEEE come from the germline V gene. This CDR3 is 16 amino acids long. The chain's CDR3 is CASFMGGRGLQETQYF. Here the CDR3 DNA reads TGTGCCAGCTTCATGGGGGGGCGGGGGCTTCAAGAGACCCAGTACTTC.

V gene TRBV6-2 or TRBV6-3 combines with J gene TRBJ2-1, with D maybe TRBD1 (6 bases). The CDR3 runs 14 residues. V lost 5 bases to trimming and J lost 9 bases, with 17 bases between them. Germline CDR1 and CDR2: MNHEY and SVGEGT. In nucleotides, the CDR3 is TGTGCCAGCAGTCCACCCCAGGGGCGTCTTGAGCAGTTCTTC. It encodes CASSPPQGRLEQFF.

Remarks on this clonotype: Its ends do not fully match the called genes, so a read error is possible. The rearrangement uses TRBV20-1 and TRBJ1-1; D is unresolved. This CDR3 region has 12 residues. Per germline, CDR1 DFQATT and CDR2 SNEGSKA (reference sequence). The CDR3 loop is CSARLPSAEVFF. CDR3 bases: TGCAGTGCTAGATTGCCGAGCGCTGAAGTTTTCTTT.

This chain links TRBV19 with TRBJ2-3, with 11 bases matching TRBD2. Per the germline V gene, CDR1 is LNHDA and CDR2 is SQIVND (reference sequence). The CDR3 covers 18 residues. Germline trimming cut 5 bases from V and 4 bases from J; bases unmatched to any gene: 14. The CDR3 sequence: CASSSRYLAGGASDTQYF. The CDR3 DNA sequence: TGTGCCAGTAGTTCCCGCTATCTAGCGGGGGGCGCGTCAGATACGCAGTATTTT.

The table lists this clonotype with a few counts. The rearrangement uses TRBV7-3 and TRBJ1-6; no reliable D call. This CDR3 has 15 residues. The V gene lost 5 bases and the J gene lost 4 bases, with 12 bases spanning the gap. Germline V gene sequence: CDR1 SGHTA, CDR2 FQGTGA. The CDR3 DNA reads TGTGCCAGCAGCAGGAGTGGGCCTTATAATTCACCCCTCCACTTT. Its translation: CASSRSGPYNSPLHF. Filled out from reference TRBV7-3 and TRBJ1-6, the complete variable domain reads GAGVSQTPSNKVTEKGKYVELRCDPISGHTALYWYRQSLGQGPEFLIYFQGTGAADDSGLPNDRFFAVRPEGSVSTLKIQRTERGDSAVYLCASSRSGPYNSPLHFGNGTRLTVT.

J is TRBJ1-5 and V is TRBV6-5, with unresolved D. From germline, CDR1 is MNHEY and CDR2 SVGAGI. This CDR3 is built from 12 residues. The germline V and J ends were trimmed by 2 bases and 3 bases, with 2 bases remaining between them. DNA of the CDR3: TGTGCCAGCAGTTACCACAATCAGCCCCAGCATTTT. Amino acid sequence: CASSYHNQPQHF.

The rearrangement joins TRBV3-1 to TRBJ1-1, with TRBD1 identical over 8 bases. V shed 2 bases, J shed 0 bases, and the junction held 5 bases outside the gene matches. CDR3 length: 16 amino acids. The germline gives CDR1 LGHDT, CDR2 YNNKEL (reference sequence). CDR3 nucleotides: TGTGCCAGCAGCCAATATTGGACAGGGATGAACACTGAAGCTTTCTTT. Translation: CASSQYWTGMNTEAFF.

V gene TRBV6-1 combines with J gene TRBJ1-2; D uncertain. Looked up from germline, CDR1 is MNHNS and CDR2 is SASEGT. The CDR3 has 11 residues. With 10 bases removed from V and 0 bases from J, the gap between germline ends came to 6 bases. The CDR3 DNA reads TGTGCCATTGGAGCTAACTATGGCTACACCTTC. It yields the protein CAIGANYGYTF.